The sequence of this TCR beta chain was determined in a study of cytomegalovirus exposure and HLA in healthy donors. Study results and limitations: The study recorded some 160 TCR beta chains that were cytomegalovirus-associated. As confirmed in vitro, a few CMV-associated chains were specific for CMV antigens.

The PCR ran on 60 Vbeta and 13 Jbeta primers. In the original processing: A follow-up analysis tallied tens of millions of unique TCR beta chains, roughly 10 million shared. Sequenced by immunoSEQ multiplex PCR; TCRdb stores in-frame clones only, minus some. V and J calls and clone size are given by that table; D and trimming were obtained from the DNA. Seen here are 160,000 or so clones, around 79% observed once, and the top ten hold around 2.6%. Of note for this clone: The antigen is undetermined.

The CDR3 extends over 17 amino acids. V was clipped by 0 bases and J by 2 bases, with 16 bases between them. Germline CDR1 and CDR2: ENHRY and SYGVKD. Sample: PBMCs. The V and J genes are TRBV10-3 and TRBJ1-2, with D possibly being TRBD1 (5 bases). The clonotype originates from a female donor in good health and CMV-seronegative. CDR3 nucleotides: TGTGCCATCAGTGAGTCGTCCGCAGGGTATCCAAACTATGGCTACACCTTC. Protein product: CAISESSAGYPNYGYTF.